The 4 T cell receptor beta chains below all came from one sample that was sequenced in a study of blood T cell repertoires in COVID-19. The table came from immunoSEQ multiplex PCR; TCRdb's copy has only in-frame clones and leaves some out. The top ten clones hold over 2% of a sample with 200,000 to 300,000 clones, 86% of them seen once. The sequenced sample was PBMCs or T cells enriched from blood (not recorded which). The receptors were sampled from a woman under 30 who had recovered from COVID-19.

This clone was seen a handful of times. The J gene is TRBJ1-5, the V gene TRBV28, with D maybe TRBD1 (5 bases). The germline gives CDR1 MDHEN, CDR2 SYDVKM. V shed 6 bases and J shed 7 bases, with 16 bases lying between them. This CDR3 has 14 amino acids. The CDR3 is CASRLGGDGQPQHF. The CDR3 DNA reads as TGTGCCAGCAGGCTGGGAGGGGATGGGCAGCCCCAGCATTTT.

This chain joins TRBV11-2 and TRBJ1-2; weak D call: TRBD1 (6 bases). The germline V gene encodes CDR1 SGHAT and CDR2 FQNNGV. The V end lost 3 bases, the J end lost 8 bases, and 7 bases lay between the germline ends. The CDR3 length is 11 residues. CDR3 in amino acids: CASSFQGGYTF. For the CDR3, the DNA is TGTGCCAGCAGCTTTCAGGGGGGCTACACCTTC. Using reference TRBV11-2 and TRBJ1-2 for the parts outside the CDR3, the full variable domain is EAGVAQSPRYKIIEKRQSVAFWCNPISGHATLYWYQQILGQGPKLLIQFQNNGVVDDSQLPKDRFSAERLKGVDSTLKIQPAKLEDSAVYLCASSFQGGYTFGSGTRLTVV.

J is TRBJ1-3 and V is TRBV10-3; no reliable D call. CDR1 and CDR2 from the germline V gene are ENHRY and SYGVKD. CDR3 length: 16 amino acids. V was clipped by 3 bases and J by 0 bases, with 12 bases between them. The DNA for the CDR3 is TGTGCCATCAGTGAATGGGAGGTCTACTCTGGAAACACCATATATTTT. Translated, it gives CAISEWEVYSGNTIYF.

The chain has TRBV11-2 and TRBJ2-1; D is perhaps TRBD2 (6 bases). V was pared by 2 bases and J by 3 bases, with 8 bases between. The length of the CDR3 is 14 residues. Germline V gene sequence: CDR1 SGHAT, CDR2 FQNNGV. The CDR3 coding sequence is TGTGCCAGCAGCTTATCTAGCGTCTACAATGAGCAGTTCTTC. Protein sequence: CASSLSSVYNEQFF.